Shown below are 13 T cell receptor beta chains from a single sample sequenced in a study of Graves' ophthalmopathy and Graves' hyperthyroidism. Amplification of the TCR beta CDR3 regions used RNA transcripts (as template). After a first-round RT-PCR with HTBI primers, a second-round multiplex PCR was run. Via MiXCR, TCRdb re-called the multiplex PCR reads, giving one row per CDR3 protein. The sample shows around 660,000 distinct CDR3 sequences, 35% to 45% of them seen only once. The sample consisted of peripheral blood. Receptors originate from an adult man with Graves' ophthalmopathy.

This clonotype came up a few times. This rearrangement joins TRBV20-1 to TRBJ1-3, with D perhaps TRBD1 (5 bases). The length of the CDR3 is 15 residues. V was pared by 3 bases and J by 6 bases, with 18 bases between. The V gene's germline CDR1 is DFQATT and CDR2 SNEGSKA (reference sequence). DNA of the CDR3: TGCAGTGCTAGGCGGAGGGGCCCTCCCCCAAACACCATATATTTT. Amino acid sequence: CSARRRGPPPNTIYF.

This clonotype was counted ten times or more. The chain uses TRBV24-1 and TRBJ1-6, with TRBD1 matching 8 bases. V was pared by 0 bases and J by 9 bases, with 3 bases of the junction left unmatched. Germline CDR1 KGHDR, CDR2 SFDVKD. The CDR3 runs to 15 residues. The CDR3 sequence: CATSDLRDRRSPLHF. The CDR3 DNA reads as TGTGCCACCAGTGATTTGCGGGACAGGCGTTCACCCCTCCACTTT.

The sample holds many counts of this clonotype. CDR3 amino acids: CSATGTGGSNSPLHF. In DNA, the CDR3 is TGCAGTGCGACCGGGACAGGGGGCTCTAATTCACCCCTCCACTTT. The chain combines TRBV20-1 with TRBJ1-6; 12 nucleotides match TRBD1. V dropped 6 bases and J dropped 6; count of bases not matched to a gene: 6. Germline V gene sequence: CDR1 DFQATT, CDR2 SNEGSKA (reference sequence). The CDR3 spans 15 residues.

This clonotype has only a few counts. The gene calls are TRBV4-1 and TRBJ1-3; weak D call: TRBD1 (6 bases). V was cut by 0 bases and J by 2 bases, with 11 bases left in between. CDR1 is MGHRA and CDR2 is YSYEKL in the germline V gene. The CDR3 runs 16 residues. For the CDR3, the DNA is TGCGCCAGCAGCCAAGAGGGGAACAGGGCTGGAAACACCATATATTTT. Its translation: CASSQEGNRAGNTIYF.

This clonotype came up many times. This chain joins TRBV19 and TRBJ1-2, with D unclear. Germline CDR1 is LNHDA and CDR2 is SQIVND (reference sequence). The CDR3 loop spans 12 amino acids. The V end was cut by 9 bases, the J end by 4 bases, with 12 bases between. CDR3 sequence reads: CASKGLGYGYTF. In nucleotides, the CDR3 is TGTGCCAGCAAGGGCCTTGGCTATGGCTACACCTTC.

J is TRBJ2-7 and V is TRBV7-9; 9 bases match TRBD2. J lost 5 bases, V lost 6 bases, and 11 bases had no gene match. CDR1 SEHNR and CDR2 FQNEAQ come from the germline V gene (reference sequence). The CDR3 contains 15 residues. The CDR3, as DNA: TGTGCCAGCAGTTCCGAGGCGGGAGGGCGGGACGAGCAGTACTTC. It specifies CASSSEAGGRDEQYF.

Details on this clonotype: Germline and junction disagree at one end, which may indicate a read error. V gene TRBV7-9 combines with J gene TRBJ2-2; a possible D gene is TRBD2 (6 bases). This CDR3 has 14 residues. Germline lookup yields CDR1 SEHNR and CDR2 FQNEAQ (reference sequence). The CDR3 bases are TGTGTCAGCAGCGCAGGGAGGATTACCGGGGAGCTGTTTTTT. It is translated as CVSSAGRITGELFF.

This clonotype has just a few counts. The chain's CDR3 is CASRTGVSSYEQYF. The DNA for the CDR3 is TGTGCCAGCAGGACAGGGGTAAGCTCCTACGAGCAGTACTTC. The V and J genes are TRBV6-5 and TRBJ2-7; TRBD1 matches 8 bases. This CDR3 region has 14 residues. The germline gives CDR1 MNHEY, CDR2 SVGAGI. V lost 6 bases and J lost 0; bases outside the gene matches: 4.

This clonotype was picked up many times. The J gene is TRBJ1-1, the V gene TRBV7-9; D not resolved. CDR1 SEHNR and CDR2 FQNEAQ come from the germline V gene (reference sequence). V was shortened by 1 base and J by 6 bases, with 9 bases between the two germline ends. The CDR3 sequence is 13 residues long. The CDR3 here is CASSLVAGPEAFF. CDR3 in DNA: TGTGCCAGCAGCTTAGTGGCCGGCCCTGAAGCTTTCTTT. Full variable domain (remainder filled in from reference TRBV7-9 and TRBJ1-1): DTGVSQNPRHKITKRGQNVTFRCDPISEHNRLYWYRQTLGQGPEFLTYFQNEAQLEKSRLLSDRFSAERPKGSFSTLEIQRTEQGDSAMYLCASSLVAGPEAFFGQGTRLTVV.

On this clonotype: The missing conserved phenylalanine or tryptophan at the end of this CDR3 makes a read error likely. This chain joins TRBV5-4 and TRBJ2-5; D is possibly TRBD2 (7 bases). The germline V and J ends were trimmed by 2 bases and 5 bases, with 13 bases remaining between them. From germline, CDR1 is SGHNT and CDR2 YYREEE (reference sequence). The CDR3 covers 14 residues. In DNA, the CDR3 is TGTGCCAGCAGCTTACGGGGGGCGCCTGAGACCCAGTACGTC. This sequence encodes CASSLRGAPETQYV.

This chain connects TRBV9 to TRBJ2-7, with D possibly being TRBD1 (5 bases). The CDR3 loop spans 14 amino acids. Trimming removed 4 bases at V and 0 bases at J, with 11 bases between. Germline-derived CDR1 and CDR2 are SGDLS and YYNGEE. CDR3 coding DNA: TGTGCCAGCAGCCAAGGGGCGGCCTCCTACGAGCAGTACTTC. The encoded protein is CASSQGAASYEQYF.

The CDR3 is CASSLEGWAEQYF. In nucleotides, the CDR3 is TGTGCCAGCAGCTTAGAGGGCTGGGCCGAGCAGTACTTC. The chain combines TRBV11-2 with TRBJ2-7; no clear D. The germline V gene has CDR1 SGHAT and CDR2 FQNNGV. Trimming shortened V by 0 bases and J by 6 bases, and 9 bases separated the two germline ends. The CDR3 has 13 amino acids.

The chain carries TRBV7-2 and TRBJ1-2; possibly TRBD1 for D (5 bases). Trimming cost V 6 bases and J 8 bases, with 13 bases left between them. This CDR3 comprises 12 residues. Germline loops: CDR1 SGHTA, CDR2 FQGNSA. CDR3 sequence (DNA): TGTGCCAGCAGGGGACTAGCGGGAGGCTACACCTTC. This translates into CASRGLAGGYTF. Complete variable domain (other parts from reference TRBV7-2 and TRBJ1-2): GAGVSQSPSNKVTEKGKDVELRCDPISGHTALYWYRQSLGQGLEFLIYFQGNSAPDKSGLPSDRFSAERTGGSVSTLTIQRTQQEDSAVYLCASRGLAGGYTFGSGTRLTVV.